This T cell receptor beta chain originates from a study of blood T cell repertoires in COVID-19. Study-wide background: From T cells, B-cell-depleted T cells, or PBMCs came the material, which was cDNA or gDNA.

Repertoires were generated with immunoSEQ multiplex PCR, while TCRdb's copy carries only in-frame clones and drops some. The table shows 200,000 to 250,000 clones, with 80% to 85% occurring only once. V was cut by 6 bases and J by 9 bases, with 15 bases left in between. Germline V CDR1 and CDR2: SGHNT, YENEEA. The CDR3 length is 13 residues. This sequence originates from a man aged 25-40 years with active or convalescent COVID-19. The sequenced sample consisted of peripheral blood. The chain uses TRBV11-3 and TRBJ2-1; weak D call: TRBD1 (5 bases). As DNA, the CDR3 is TGTGCCAGCAGTCAGGGAAGACTGGTTGAGCAGTTCTTC. It translates to CASSQGRLVEQFF.